The 28 T cell receptor beta chains below come from one sample, sequenced in a study of cytomegalovirus exposure and HLA in healthy donors. The PCR had 60 Vbeta and 13 Jbeta primers. TCRdb's copy holds only in-frame clones and misses some; the assay was immunoSEQ multiplex PCR. The data hold more than 150,000 clones, with approximately 81% observed a single time. Input material: PBMCs. The receptors originated from a man between 50 and 59 years old in good health and CMV-seronegative.

DNA of the CDR3: TGTGCCAGCAGCACTGACGGACAGGGAATCGGGCAGTACTTC. Translation gives CASSTDGQGIGQYF. The chain couples TRBV5-4 to TRBJ2-7, with 8 bases identical to TRBD1. CDR3 length: 14 amino acids. Trimming removed 4 bases from V and 9 bases from J; junction bases left unmatched: 12. Germline V gives CDR1 SGHNT, CDR2 YYREEE (reference sequence).

The V call is TRBV9, the J call TRBJ2-5; unclear D gene. The J call may be wrong; the DNA end is better matched by TRBJ2-7. Germline V gives CDR1 SGDLS, CDR2 YYNGEE. This CDR3 has 14 amino acids. Written as DNA, the CDR3 is TGTGCCAGCAGCGCCGCAGAGCGATTCTACGAGCAGTACTTC. Protein product: CASSAAERFYEQYF.

This clone was found once. The chain uses TRBV7-2 and TRBJ2-5; D unresolved. The V gene's germline CDR1 is SGHTA and CDR2 FQGNSA. This CDR3 contains 16 residues. The V and J ends lost 4 bases and 0 bases respectively, with 15 bases between them. CDR3 bases: TGTGCCAGCAGCTCCCAACGACTGCGCCACCAAGAGACCCAGTACTTC. Translating it yields CASSSQRLRHQETQYF.

This chain links TRBV5-4 with TRBJ1-2; TRBD1 matches at 7 bases. The J segment lost 0 bases and the V segment lost 3 bases, leaving 8 bases of the junction unmatched. CDR1 SGHNT and CDR2 YYREEE come from the germline V gene (reference sequence). CDR3 length: 16 residues. The CDR3 nucleotides read TGTGCCAGCAGCTCCATGCAGGGGGGAGCTAACTATGGCTACACCTTC. Protein: CASSSMQGGANYGYTF.

The rearrangement links TRBV11-3 to TRBJ2-1, with D possibly TRBD1 on 6 matching bases. From germline, CDR1 is SGHNT and CDR2 YENEEA. The V end was cut by 4 bases, the J end by 8 bases, with 15 bases between. The CDR3 totals 14 residues. CDR3 residues: CASSSRNRDDEQFF. The CDR3 DNA is TGTGCCAGCAGCTCAAGAAACAGGGACGATGAGCAGTTCTTC.

This chain uses TRBV5-1 with TRBJ2-3; TRBD1 matches at 9 bases. There are 17 residues in the CDR3. CDR1 is SGHRS and CDR2 is YFSETQ in the germline V gene. V dropped 0 bases and J dropped 2; count of bases not matched to a gene: 7. Written as DNA, the CDR3 is TGCGCCAGCAGCTTGGAAGGTGGACAGGGGCCCACAGATACGCAGTATTTT. This gives the protein CASSLEGGQGPTDTQYF.

V and J are TRBV6-4 and TRBJ2-7; D is undetermined. The germline CDR1 and CDR2 sequences are MRHNA and SNTAGT. V was shortened by 11 bases and J by 2 bases, with 13 bases between the two germline ends. There are 12 residues in the CDR3. The CDR3, as DNA: TGTGCCCGCGGCCAGTCAACCTACGAGCAGTACTTC. This gives the protein CARGQSTYEQYF.

This clone was observed a single time. The V call is TRBV6-5, the J call TRBJ1-1, with 8 positions matching TRBD1. CDR3 size: 14 residues. V dropped 6 bases and J dropped 4; count of bases not matched to a gene: 7. Looked up from germline, CDR1 is MNHEY and CDR2 is SVGAGI. DNA of the CDR3: TGTGCCAGCAGCCTCAGGGGGCATGGCACTGAAGCTTTCTTT. It yields the protein CASSLRGHGTEAFF.

The chain uses TRBV10-3 and TRBJ2-3; D gene unclear. Germline V gene sequence: CDR1 ENHRY, CDR2 SYGVKD. This CDR3 region has 12 residues. V was pared by 6 bases and J by 0 bases, with 4 bases between. CDR3 sequence (DNA): TGTGCCATCAGCCCTAGCACAGATACGCAGTATTTT. As protein: CAISPSTDTQYF.

This clone has only one observation. This chain links TRBV5-6 with TRBJ1-3; D perhaps matches TRBD1 (5 bases). Germline V gene sequence: CDR1 SGHDT, CDR2 YYEEEE. The CDR3 sequence is 15 residues long. Trimming shortened V by 0 bases and J by 0 bases, and 7 bases separated the two germline ends. In DNA form, the CDR3 reads TGTGCCAGCAGCTTGGTACAGGTCTCTGGAAACACCATATATTTT. Translation gives CASSLVQVSGNTIYF.

J is TRBJ1-2 and V is TRBV7-9; D is perhaps TRBD1 (5 bases). Germline CDR1 reads SEHNR; CDR2 reads FQNEAQ (reference sequence). The CDR3 contains 14 residues. Trimming removed 1 base from V and 8 bases from J, with 14 bases in between. The CDR3 DNA reads as TGTGCCAGCAGCTTAGATCTCCGCCAGGGAGGCTACACCTTC. Translated, it gives CASSLDLRQGGYTF. Full variable domain (missing parts from reference TRBV7-9 and TRBJ1-2): DTGVSQNPRHKITKRGQNVTFRCDPISEHNRLYWYRQTLGQGPEFLTYFQNEAQLEKSRLLSDRFSAERPKGSFSTLEIQRTEQGDSAMYLCASSLDLRQGGYTFGSGTRLTVV.

This chain connects TRBV10-3 to TRBJ1-1; 8 positions match TRBD1. J gave up 1 base and V 7 bases, and 5 bases lay outside the gene matches. The CDR3 runs to 14 residues. CDR1 ENHRY and CDR2 SYGVKD come from the germline V gene. For the CDR3, the DNA is TGTGCCATCACCCGGGACAGGCAGAACACTGAAGCTTTCTTT. Residues: CAITRDRQNTEAFF.

J is TRBJ2-1 and V is TRBV13; D gene ambiguous. The length of the CDR3 is 14 residues. Germline CDR1 is PRHDT and CDR2 is FYEKMQ (reference sequence). Trimming shortened V by 3 bases and J by 7 bases, and 13 bases separated the two germline ends. CDR3 sequence (DNA): TGTGCCAGCAGCTTTTTGAGTCTCCGTAATGAGCAGTTCTTC. Amino acids: CASSFLSLRNEQFF.

This chain links TRBV30 with TRBJ2-2; 9 bases align to TRBD2. V dropped 1 base and J dropped 6; count of bases not matched to a gene: 6. The CDR3 consists of 15 residues. The germline gives CDR1 GTSNPN, CDR2 SVGIG (reference sequence). CDR3 sequence (DNA): TGTGCCTGGAGTGGGTCGAGACTAGCGGCCGGGGAGCTGTTTTTT. Translated: CAWSGSRLAAGELFF.

As DNA, the CDR3 is TGTGCCAGCAGTGAAATCCAAGCTAATCAGCCCCAGCATTTT. Residues: CASSEIQANQPQHF. The chain carries TRBV6-1 and TRBJ1-5; no definite D call. The CDR3 totals 14 residues. Germline loops: CDR1 MNHNS, CDR2 SASEGT. The V end was cut by 2 bases, the J end by 4 bases, with 9 bases between.

The chain combines TRBV7-6 with TRBJ2-7; 8 bases line up with TRBD2. In germline, CDR1 is SGHVS, CDR2 FNYEAQ. The trim removed 5 bases at V and 5 bases at J, leaving 11 bases unmatched. CDR3 length: 15 amino acids. The CDR3 region is CASSKDSGGLHEQYF. In DNA form, the CDR3 reads TGTGCCAGCAGCAAAGACAGCGGGGGCCTTCACGAGCAGTACTTC.

V gene TRBV9 combines with J gene TRBJ1-5, with D possibly TRBD1 on 5 matching bases. V gave up 4 bases and J gave up 3 bases, with 11 bases separating them. This CDR3 region has 14 residues. From germline, CDR1 is SGDLS and CDR2 YYNGEE. CDR3 in DNA: TGTGCCAGCAGCCCTACAGGCTCCAATCAGCCCCAGCATTTT. Translation: CASSPTGSNQPQHF.

The rearrangement links TRBV6-4 to TRBJ2-1, with 8 bases matching TRBD1. Looked up from germline, CDR1 is MRHNA and CDR2 is SNTAGT. The CDR3 sequence is 15 residues long. V shed 1 base and J 7 bases; nucleotides not matched to a gene: 6. The CDR3 DNA is TGTGCCAGCAGTGACTTAGGACAGGGAAGGAATGAGCAGTTCTTC. Translated, it gives CASSDLGQGRNEQFF.

This clone was counted a few times. V is TRBV5-8 and J is TRBJ2-5; 9 bases align to TRBD1. The ends lost 4 bases at V and 7 bases at J; junction bases unmatched: 5. The CDR3 is 13 amino acids. CDR1 and CDR2 (germline): SGHTS, YDEGEE. The CDR3 region is CASSVRQGGTQYF. CDR3 nucleotide sequence: TGTGCCAGCAGCGTCCGACAGGGGGGGACCCAGTACTTC. The entire variable domain, with the rest obtained from reference TRBV5-8 and TRBJ2-5, is as follows: EAGVTQSPTHLIKTRGQQATLRCSPISGHTSVYWYQQALGLGLQFLLWYDEGEERNRGNFPPRFSGRQFPNYSSELNVNALELEDSALYLCASSVRQGGTQYFGPGTRLLVL.

About this clone itself: Other DNA variants within this sample encode the same CDR3. The gene calls are TRBV2 and TRBJ1-5; 8 bases align to TRBD1. Germline loops: CDR1 SNHLY, CDR2 FYNNEI. V lost 6 bases, J lost 4 bases, and 2 bases stayed unmatched. The CDR3 runs to 13 residues. The CDR3 DNA reads TGTGCCAGCAGCGGACAGGGAAATCAGCCCCAGCATTTT. Residues: CASSGQGNQPQHF. The variable domain in full, completed from reference TRBV2 and TRBJ1-5, reads EPEVTQTPSHQVTQMGQEVILRCVPISNHLYFYWYRQILGQKVEFLVSFYNNEISEKSEIFDDQFSVERPDGSNFTLKIRSTKLEDSAMYFCASSGQGNQPQHFGDGTRLSIL.

This sequence joins TRBV9 and TRBJ1-1, with D possibly being TRBD1 (5 bases). From germline, CDR1 is SGDLS and CDR2 YYNGEE. V was clipped by 0 bases and J by 5 bases, with 14 bases between them. This CDR3 has 15 residues. Here the CDR3 reads CASSVAGRGGTEAFF. The CDR3 region has the DNA TGTGCCAGCAGCGTAGCGGGAAGGGGAGGGACTGAAGCTTTCTTT.

The V call is TRBV11-2, the J call TRBJ2-2; 8 bases agree with TRBD2. V shed 2 bases and J 5 bases; nucleotides not matched to a gene: 10. The length of the CDR3 is 17 residues. Germline loops: CDR1 SGHAT, CDR2 FQNNGV. The CDR3: CASSLTGGRGKTGELFF. CDR3 in DNA: TGTGCCAGCAGCTTAACGGGAGGGCGAGGGAAAACCGGGGAGCTGTTTTTT.

This clone was observed once. This chain's CDR3 is CASSPTSYEQYF. CDR3 coding DNA: TGTGCCAGCAGTCCAACCTCCTACGAGCAGTACTTC. This chain joins TRBV13 and TRBJ2-5; D call uncertain. The DNA end is more similar to TRBJ2-7, so the J call may be wrong. CDR1 and CDR2 from the germline V gene are PRHDT and FYEKMQ (reference sequence). The CDR3 totals 12 residues.

The chain joins TRBV5-4 to TRBJ1-2; D unclear. The CDR3 spans 11 residues. CDR1 and CDR2 from the germline V gene are SGHNT and YYREEE (reference sequence). The V end was cut by 4 bases, the J end by 8 bases, with 9 bases between. The CDR3 DNA reads as TGTGCCAGCAGCCCCGGGTTGGGCTACACCTTC. This translates into CASSPGLGYTF.

The CDR3 bases are TGTGCCCGTACTATGGGGCCGCGAAACACTGAAGCTTTCTTT. Protein: CARTMGPRNTEAFF. This chain joins TRBV30 and TRBJ1-1; a possible D gene is TRBD1 (5 bases). This CDR3 is built from 14 residues. V was pared by 8 bases and J by 2 bases, with 18 bases between. Germline V CDR1 and CDR2: GTSNPN, SVGIG (reference sequence).

This rearrangement joins TRBV7-3 to TRBJ1-6; 9 nucleotides match TRBD1. Germline V gene data show CDR1 as SGHTA and CDR2 as FQGTGA. The CDR3 covers 15 residues. The trim removed 3 bases at V and 7 bases at J, leaving 4 bases unmatched. The CDR3 DNA follows: TGTGCCAGCAGCTTGCTGGGACAGGGAAATTCACCCCTCCACTTT. Encoded protein: CASSLLGQGNSPLHF.

This sequence joins TRBV19 and TRBJ1-2; D remains unclear. The CDR3 consists of 14 residues. CDR1 is LNHDA, CDR2 SQIVND, per germline (reference sequence). Trimming stripped 5 bases from V and 8 bases from J, with 18 bases between. The CDR3 loop reads CASSLRGEEGGYTF. As DNA, the CDR3 is TGTGCCAGTAGTTTACGCGGGGAGGAAGGAGGCTACACCTTC.

The chain has TRBV15 and TRBJ2-2; D gene uncertain. From germline, CDR1 is LNHNV and CDR2 YYDKDF (reference sequence). CDR3 length: 14 residues. V was shortened by 1 base and J by 0 bases, with 3 bases between the two germline ends. The CDR3 region has the DNA TGTGCCACCAGCAGAGTAGCGAACACCGGGGAGCTGTTTTTT. It encodes CATSRVANTGELFF. Drawing the rest from reference TRBV15 and TRBJ2-2, the complete variable domain is DAMVIQNPRYQVTQFGKPVTLSCSQTLNHNVMYWYQQKSSQAPKLLFHYYDKDFNNEADTPDNFQSRRPNTSFCFLDIRSPGLGDTAMYLCATSRVANTGELFFGEGSRLTVL.